A selection of T cell receptor beta chains follows, all from one sample in a study of blood T cell repertoires in COVID-19. The data were produced by immunoSEQ multiplex PCR, yet TCRdb's version contains in-frame clones alone and is incomplete. The sample comprises approximately 270,000 clones, approximately 86% of which are singletons, and about 8.6% rests with the top ten. The material sequenced was peripheral blood. Source of these receptors: a middle-aged man with active or convalescent COVID-19. Each CDR3 is given with its conserved first and last residue. The D gene is left open where the match is weak.

J | D | V | CDR3
TRBJ2-5 | . | TRBV5-1 | CASSPQVEETQYF
TRBJ2-1 | . | TRBV7-9 | CASSPTGVGGNEQFF
TRBJ2-1 | . | TRBV12-3/TRBV12-4 | CASSPQGIGEQFF
TRBJ1-4 | . | TRBV19 | CASNQWGHLAEKLFF
TRBJ2-6 | . | TRBV5-4 | CASSSQTGIYSGANVLTF
TRBJ1-5 | TRBD1 | TRBV27 | CASSLEGAGNQPQHF
TRBJ1-2 | TRBD1 | TRBV5-1 | CASSLGQGALYGYTF
TRBJ1-3 | . | TRBV9 | CASSVVGQQTGNTIYF
TRBJ1-2 | . | TRBV6-5 | CASSPLGGYGYTF
TRBJ1-6 | TRBD1 | TRBV24-1 | CATSDPLDRGNNSPLHF
TRBJ2-3 | . | TRBV14 | CASSLSRHTDTQYF
TRBJ1-5 | . | TRBV5-1 | CASSETGGNQPQHF
TRBJ1-4 | . | TRBV29-1 | CSVEDLLPFMTGPLNEKLFF
TRBJ2-2 | . | TRBV7-9 | CASSAPQAGNTGELFF
TRBJ2-2 | . | TRBV11-3 | CASSLASLNTGELFF
TRBJ1-3 | . | TRBV2 | CASLPAGPRNTIYF
TRBJ1-2 | . | TRBV30 | CAWSIRSGYTF
TRBJ2-1 | . | TRBV24-1 | CATSDRGGPNNEQFF
TRBJ2-1 | TRBD1 | TRBV7-3 | CASSSDRDNEQFF
TRBJ2-1 | . | TRBV28 | CASRLSFRLVGYNEQFF
TRBJ1-2 | . | TRBV6-1 | CASSELGGAEGYTF
TRBJ2-7 | . | TRBV23-1 | CASSHFGGTGVGNEQYF
TRBJ1-4 | . | TRBV10-1 | CASSFLGPGRGEKLFF
TRBJ2-5 | . | TRBV19 | CASRQGRRVETQYF
TRBJ1-3 | TRBD1 | TRBV18 | CASSPEQGFRNTIYF